This T cell receptor beta chain stems from a study of molecular identifiers for immune sequencing clone quantification. In regard to this clonotype: Its antigen remains unknown. One end of the junction fails to match germline, which may point to a read error.

The authors sorted naive CD8 T cells as CD8+CD4-CCR7+CD45RA+. Notes on the study in general: Over 97% of effector molecules, but under 1% in naive cells, were held by clones with more than 20 RNA copies.

Germline values: CDR1 LGHNA, CDR2 YSLEER. CDR3 size: 16 residues. Bulk TCR libraries were made with methods that had been previously described and with listed TCR primers. TCRdb called the PCR reads again in MiXCR, with one record for every CDR3 protein. The sample includes fewer than 350,000 distinct CDR3 sequences, roughly a quarter of them seen just once. Sequencing input: naive CD8+ T cells from blood, with Jurkat cell RNA spiked in. Subset specified: FACS-sorted CD8+CD4-CCR7+CD45RA+ naive T cells. The chain has TRBV4-3 and TRBJ1-1; D unclear. This TCR was sampled from a human donor in good health. Some libraries in this study had Jurkat cell RNA spiked in. This chain's CDR3 is CASRQDRPGLLLEAFF. Written as DNA, the CDR3 is TGCGCCAGCCGCCAAGATCGGCCGGGATTATTACTCGAAGCTTTCTTT.